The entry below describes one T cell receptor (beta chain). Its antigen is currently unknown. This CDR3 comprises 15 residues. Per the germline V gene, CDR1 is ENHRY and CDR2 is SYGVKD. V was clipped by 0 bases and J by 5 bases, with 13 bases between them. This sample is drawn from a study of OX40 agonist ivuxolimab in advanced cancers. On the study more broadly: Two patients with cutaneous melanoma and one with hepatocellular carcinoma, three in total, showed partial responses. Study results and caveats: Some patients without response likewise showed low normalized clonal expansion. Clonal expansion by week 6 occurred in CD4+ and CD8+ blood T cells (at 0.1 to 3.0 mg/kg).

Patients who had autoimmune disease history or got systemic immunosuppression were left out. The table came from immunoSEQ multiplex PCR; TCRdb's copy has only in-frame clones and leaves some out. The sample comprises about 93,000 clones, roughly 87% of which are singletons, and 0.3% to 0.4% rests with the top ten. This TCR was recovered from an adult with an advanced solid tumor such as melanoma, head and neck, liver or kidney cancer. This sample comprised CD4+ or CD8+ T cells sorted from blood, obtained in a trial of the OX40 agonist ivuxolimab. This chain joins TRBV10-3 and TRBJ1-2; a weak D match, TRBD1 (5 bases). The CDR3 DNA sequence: TGTGCCATCAGTGAGTCCACTTCAGGGATTTATGGCTACACCTTC. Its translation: CAISESTSGIYGYTF.